Below are 18 T cell receptor beta chains sequenced from a single sample in a study of cytomegalovirus exposure and HLA in healthy donors. Amplification used 60 Vbeta primers and 13 Jbeta primers. This table comes from immunoSEQ multiplex PCR, and its TCRdb copy is limited to in-frame clones, with some not included. Of around 190,000 clones in the sample, about 88% were seen once. Sequences were obtained from PBMCs. The receptors come from a woman in her 30s in good health and CMV-seronegative.

The chain uses TRBV6-5 and TRBJ1-2; the D gene is possibly TRBD1 (6 bases). V was pared by 1 base and J by 5 bases, with 17 bases between. This CDR3 is 16 amino acids long. Germline V lookup: CDR1 MNHEY, CDR2 SVGAGI. The CDR3 nucleotides are TGTGCCAGCAGTTACTTTTACAGGGCGAAGAGGTATGGCTACACCTTC. Amino acids: CASSYFYRAKRYGYTF.

This clone was counted between two and nine times. The V gene is TRBV11-3, the J gene TRBJ2-3; D may be TRBD2 (5 bases). The CDR3 runs 13 residues. CDR1 and CDR2 from the germline V gene are SGHNT and YENEEA. V shed 4 bases and J shed 8 bases, with 13 bases lying between them. This CDR3 reads CASSSRTEGTQYF. The CDR3, as DNA: TGTGCCAGCAGCTCCAGAACAGAGGGTACGCAGTATTTT.

The rearrangement uses TRBV19 and TRBJ1-3; TRBD1 is a possible D gene (5 bases). This CDR3 has 16 residues. From germline, CDR1 is LNHDA and CDR2 SQIVND (reference sequence). The V and J ends lost 5 bases and 0 bases respectively, with 14 bases between them. CDR3 in amino acids: CASSSLTVSSGNTIYF. Written as DNA, the CDR3 is TGTGCCAGTAGTTCTCTGACAGTCTCCTCTGGAAACACCATATATTTT.

The V gene is TRBV9, the J gene TRBJ2-1; D is unresolved. V dropped 4 bases and J dropped 0 bases, with 11 bases sitting between them. The CDR3 sequence is 15 residues long. Germline V gene lookup returns CDR1 SGDLS and CDR2 YYNGEE. In DNA, the CDR3 is TGTGCCAGCAGCTCGTCCCTAAACTCCTACAATGAGCAGTTCTTC. Protein: CASSSSLNSYNEQFF.

The chain is built from TRBV2 and TRBJ2-4; possibly TRBD1 for D (6 bases). The germline V and J ends were trimmed by 5 bases and 5 bases, with 13 bases remaining between them. The CDR3 sequence is 14 residues long. Germline CDR1 and CDR2: SNHLY and FYNNEI. The CDR3 nucleotides are TGTGCCAGCAGTTCACAGGGTTCCCAAAACATTCAGTACTTC. Residues: CASSSQGSQNIQYF.

V and J are TRBV6-5 and TRBJ2-1; 9 bases match TRBD1. With V trimmed by 4 bases and J by 8 bases, 9 bases remained unmatched. This CDR3 contains 15 residues. Germline values: CDR1 MNHEY, CDR2 SVGAGI. The CDR3 loop reads CASSSGQGGVDEQFF. The CDR3 nucleotides read TGTGCCAGCAGTTCGGGACAGGGAGGTGTTGATGAGCAGTTCTTC.

This clone has just one count. The chain recombines TRBV11-2 with TRBJ2-1; TRBD2 aligns across 8 bases. V dropped 5 bases and J dropped 7; count of bases not matched to a gene: 7. The CDR3 sequence is 14 residues long. Germline V gives CDR1 SGHAT, CDR2 FQNNGV. The CDR3 protein is CASSPGTSYNEQFF. CDR3 DNA sequence: TGTGCCAGCAGCCCCGGGACTAGTTATAATGAGCAGTTCTTC.

This rearrangement joins TRBV28 to TRBJ1-1, with 10 bases that match TRBD1. In germline, CDR1 is MDHEN, CDR2 SYDVKM. V lost 5 bases to trimming and J lost 0 bases; unmatched junction nucleotides: 6. This CDR3 has 16 amino acids. The CDR3 spells CASSDGTGAMNTEAFF. CDR3 DNA: TGTGCCAGCAGTGATGGGACAGGGGCAATGAACACTGAAGCTTTCTTT.

As regards this clone: One end of the junction does not line up with germline, which may come from a read error. The rearrangement joins TRBV7-9 to TRBJ1-4; the match to TRBD1 covers 9 bases. Germline lookup yields CDR1 SEHNR and CDR2 FQNEAQ (reference sequence). CDR3 size: 17 residues. CDR3 protein: CASSLAGTGFRDEKLFF. CDR3 DNA sequence: TGTGCCAGCAGCCTAGCCGGGACAGGGTTTCGGGATGAAAAACTGTTTTTT.

The genes are TRBV6-1 and TRBJ2-1, with a weak D call TRBD2 (5 bases). Trimming pared 1 base from V and 8 bases from J, leaving 15 bases between. CDR1 and CDR2 (germline): MNHNS, SASEGT. CDR3 length: 15 residues. CDR3 bases: TGTGCCAGCAGTGAAGGTGGAGGACCAGTCTATGAGCAGTTCTTC. Translating gives CASSEGGGPVYEQFF.

The chain links TRBV4-1 to TRBJ2-1; TRBD2 aligns across 7 bases. Losses at the gene ends were 1 base for V and 0 bases for J; bases not matched to a gene: 3. CDR1 is MGHRA and CDR2 is YSYEKL in the germline V gene. This CDR3 spans 16 amino acids. The chain's CDR3 is CASSQGPGGSYNEQFF. The CDR3 coding sequence is TGCGCCAGCAGCCAAGGGCCGGGGGGCTCCTACAATGAGCAGTTCTTC.

The chain carries TRBV6-1 and TRBJ1-1; no clear D. Germline V gene lookup returns CDR1 MNHNS and CDR2 SASEGT. The CDR3 spans 13 residues. V dropped 3 bases and J dropped 1 base, with 6 bases sitting between them. For the CDR3, the DNA is TGTGCCAGCAGTGACCAACAGAACACTGAAGCTTTCTTT. Encoded protein: CASSDQQNTEAFF.

The chain is built from TRBV5-1 and TRBJ2-1, with D perhaps TRBD2 (5 bases). The germline V gene encodes CDR1 SGHRS and CDR2 YFSETQ. The CDR3 contains 17 residues. V shed 4 bases and J shed 3 bases, with 20 bases lying between them. DNA of the CDR3: TGCGCCAGCAGCCTGACCCCTTTGAGCGGCGACTACAATGAGCAGTTCTTC. It is translated as CASSLTPLSGDYNEQFF.

This chain connects TRBV2 to TRBJ1-5; perhaps TRBD1 as D (6 bases). V was shortened by 4 bases and J by 9 bases, with 16 bases between the two germline ends. The CDR3 runs 14 residues. The V gene's germline CDR1 is SNHLY and CDR2 FYNNEI. The CDR3 sequence: CASSAGTRVGPQHF. CDR3 nucleotides: TGTGCCAGCAGTGCGGGGACACGGGTTGGGCCCCAGCATTTT.

Here the CDR3 DNA reads TGTGCCAGCAGCCTCGCGGACACTGAAGCTTTCTTT. Its protein is CASSLADTEAFF. This chain links TRBV9 with TRBJ1-1, with D uncertain. The CDR3 totals 12 residues. Trimming took off 4 bases at V and 3 bases at J, with 7 bases between the two ends. The germline CDR1 and CDR2 sequences are SGDLS and YYNGEE.

This chain uses TRBV5-8 with TRBJ2-3; D may be TRBD2 (6 bases). The CDR3 contains 13 residues. CDR1 and CDR2 (germline): SGHTS, YDEGEE. With 1 base removed from V and 4 bases from J, the gap between germline ends came to 7 bases. In DNA form, the CDR3 reads TGTGCCAGCAGCTTGCCGGGGGCAGATACGCAGTATTTT. This translates into CASSLPGADTQYF.

V and J are TRBV29-1 and TRBJ2-2, with 9 bases aligning to TRBD1. The CDR3 spans 14 residues. Germline V gene lookup returns CDR1 SQVTM and CDR2 ANQGSEA. The J segment lost 2 bases and the V segment lost 6 bases, leaving 4 bases of the junction unmatched. CDR3 bases: TGCAGCGTGCGACAGGGGGTAAACACCGGGGAGCTGTTTTTT. Its protein product is CSVRQGVNTGELFF.

This chain links TRBV9 with TRBJ2-5; D remains ambiguous. The V end lost 0 bases, the J end lost 0 bases, and 6 bases lay between the germline ends. Per germline, CDR1 SGDLS and CDR2 YYNGEE. This CDR3 is 14 amino acids long. The CDR3 nucleotides are TGTGCCAGCAGCGTAGGAGGCTACCAAGAGACCCAGTACTTC. This encodes CASSVGGYQETQYF.